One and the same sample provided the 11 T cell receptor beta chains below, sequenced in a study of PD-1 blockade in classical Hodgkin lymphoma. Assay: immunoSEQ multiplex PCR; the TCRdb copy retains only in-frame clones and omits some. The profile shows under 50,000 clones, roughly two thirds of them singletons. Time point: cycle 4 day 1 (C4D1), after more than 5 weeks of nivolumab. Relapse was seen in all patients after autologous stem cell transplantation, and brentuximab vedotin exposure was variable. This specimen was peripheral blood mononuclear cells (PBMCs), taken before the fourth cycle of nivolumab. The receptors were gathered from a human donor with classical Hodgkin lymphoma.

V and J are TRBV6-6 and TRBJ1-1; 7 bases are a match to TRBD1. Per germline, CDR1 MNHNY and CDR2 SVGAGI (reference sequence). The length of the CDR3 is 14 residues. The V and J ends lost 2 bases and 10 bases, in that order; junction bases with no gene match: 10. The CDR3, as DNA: TGTGCCAGCAGTTACCTTAGCGACAGGGTCCGAGCTTTCTTT. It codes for CASSYLSDRVRAFF.

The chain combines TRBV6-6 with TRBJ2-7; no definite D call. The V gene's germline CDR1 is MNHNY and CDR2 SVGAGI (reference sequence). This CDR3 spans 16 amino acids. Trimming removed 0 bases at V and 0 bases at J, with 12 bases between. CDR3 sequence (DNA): TGTGCCAGCAGTTACTCCCCCGGTAGGACCTCCTACGAGCAGTACTTC. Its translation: CASSYSPGRTSYEQYF.

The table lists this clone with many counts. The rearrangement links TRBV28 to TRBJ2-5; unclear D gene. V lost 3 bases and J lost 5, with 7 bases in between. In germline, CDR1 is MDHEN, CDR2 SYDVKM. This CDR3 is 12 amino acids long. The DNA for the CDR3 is TGTGCCAGCAGTTTGGCGAAGGAGACCCAGTACTTC. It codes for CASSLAKETQYF.

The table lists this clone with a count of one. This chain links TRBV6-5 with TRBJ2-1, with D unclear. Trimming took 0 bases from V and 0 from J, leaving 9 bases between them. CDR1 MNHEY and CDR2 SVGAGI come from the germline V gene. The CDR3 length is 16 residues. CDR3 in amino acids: CASSYSTSSSYNEQFF. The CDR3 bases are TGTGCCAGCAGTTACTCGACTTCTAGCTCCTACAATGAGCAGTTCTTC.

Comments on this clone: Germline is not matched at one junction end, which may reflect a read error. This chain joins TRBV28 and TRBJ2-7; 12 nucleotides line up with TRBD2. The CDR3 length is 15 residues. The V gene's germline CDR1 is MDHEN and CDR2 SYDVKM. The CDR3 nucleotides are TGTGCCAGCACTTTACTAGCGGGAGGTACCAACGAGCAGTACTTC. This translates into CASTLLAGGTNEQYF. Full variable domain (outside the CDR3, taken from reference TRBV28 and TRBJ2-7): DVKVTQSSRYLVKRTGEKVFLECVQDMDHENMFWYRQDPGLGLRLIYFSYDVKMKEKGDIPEGYSVSREKKERFSLILESASTNQTSMYLCASTLLAGGTNEQYFGPGTRLTVT.

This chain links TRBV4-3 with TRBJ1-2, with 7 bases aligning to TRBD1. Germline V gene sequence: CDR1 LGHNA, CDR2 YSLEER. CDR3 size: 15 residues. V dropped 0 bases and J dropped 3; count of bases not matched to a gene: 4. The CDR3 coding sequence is TGCGCCAGCAGCCAAGAACAGGGGAGGGACTATGGCTACACCTTC. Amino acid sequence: CASSQEQGRDYGYTF.

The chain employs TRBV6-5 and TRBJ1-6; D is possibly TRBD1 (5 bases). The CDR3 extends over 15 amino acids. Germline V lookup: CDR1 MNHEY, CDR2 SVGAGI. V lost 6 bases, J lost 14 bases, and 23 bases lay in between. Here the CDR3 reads CASRALGTMAVTLHF. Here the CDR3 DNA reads TGTGCCAGCAGGGCCCTAGGGACTATGGCCGTCACCCTCCACTTT.

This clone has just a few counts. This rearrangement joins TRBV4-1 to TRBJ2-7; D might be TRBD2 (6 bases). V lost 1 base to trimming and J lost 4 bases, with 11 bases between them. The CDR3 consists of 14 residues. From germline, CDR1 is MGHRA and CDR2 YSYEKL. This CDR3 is CASSQAGLGYEQYF. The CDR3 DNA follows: TGCGCCAGCAGCCAAGCGGGACTCGGTTACGAGCAGTACTTC.

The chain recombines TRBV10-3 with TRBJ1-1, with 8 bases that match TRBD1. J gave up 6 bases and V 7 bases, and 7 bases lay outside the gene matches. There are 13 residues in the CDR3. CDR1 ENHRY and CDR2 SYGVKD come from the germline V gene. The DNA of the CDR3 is TGTGCCATCACGGGGGGACAGGACTCTGAAGCTTTCTTT. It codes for CAITGGQDSEAFF.

CDR3 DNA: TGTGCCAGCGACCCCGACAGGAACACTGAAGCTTTCTTT. Encoded protein: CASDPDRNTEAFF. The V and J genes are TRBV28 and TRBJ1-1, with TRBD1 as a possible D gene (5 bases). This CDR3 contains 13 residues. V lost 8 bases, J lost 1 base, and 11 bases lay in between. Germline V gene sequence: CDR1 MDHEN, CDR2 SYDVKM.

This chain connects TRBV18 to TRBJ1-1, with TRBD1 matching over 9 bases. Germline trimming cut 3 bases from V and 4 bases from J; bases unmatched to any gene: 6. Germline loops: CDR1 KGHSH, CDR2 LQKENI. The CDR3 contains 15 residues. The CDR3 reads CASSPVGQGGTEAFF. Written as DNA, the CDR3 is TGTGCCAGCTCACCGGTGGGACAGGGAGGCACTGAAGCTTTCTTT.